The 27 T cell receptor beta chains in this list originate from one sample, sequenced in a study of blood T cell repertoires in COVID-19. The data were produced by immunoSEQ multiplex PCR, yet TCRdb's version contains in-frame clones alone and is incomplete. The table has about 140,000 clones, about 88% seen once. The sequenced sample was peripheral blood. Source of these receptors: a human donor with COVID-19, enrolled during active disease. The donor label of this sample is uncertain.

The gene calls are TRBV5-6 and TRBJ1-2, with D possibly being TRBD1 (6 bases). CDR1 is SGHDT and CDR2 is YYEEEE in the germline V gene. The length of the CDR3 is 13 residues. V was cut by 3 bases and J by 5 bases, with 11 bases left in between. CDR3 protein: CASSSGQRYGYTF. The DNA for the CDR3 is TGTGCCAGCAGCTCAGGACAGCGTTATGGCTACACCTTC.

The V gene is TRBV12-3 or TRBV12-4, the J gene TRBJ1-5; unclear D gene. Trimming took 2 bases from V and 1 from J, leaving 3 bases between them. The CDR3 runs to 13 residues. CDR3 sequence reads: CASSLSSNQPQHF. DNA for the CDR3: TGTGCCAGCAGTTTATCGAGCAATCAGCCCCAGCATTTT.

The chain has TRBV18 and TRBJ2-5; perhaps TRBD1 as D (5 bases). Trimming cost V 0 bases and J 2 bases, with 7 bases left between them. The CDR3 is 14 residues long. Germline CDR1 is KGHSH and CDR2 is LQKENI. CDR3 sequence reads: CASSPPTVQETQYF. CDR3 nucleotides: TGTGCCAGCTCACCACCGACAGTACAAGAGACCCAGTACTTC.

The chain recombines TRBV3-1 (or the pseudogene TRBV3-2) with TRBJ1-5; D may be TRBD1 (5 bases). CDR1 and CDR2 (germline): LGHDT, YNNKEL (reference sequence). Trimming left V 4 bases short and J 5 bases short, with 12 bases between. CDR3 size: 14 residues. As DNA, the CDR3 is TGTGCCAGCAGCCCTGGGACTCTTTATCAGCCCCAGCATTTT. As protein: CASSPGTLYQPQHF.

V and J are TRBV4-2 and TRBJ2-1, with a tentative D call TRBD2 (5 bases). The CDR3 runs 14 residues. Between the trimmed V and J ends, which lost 1 base and 9 bases, there was a span of 13 bases. Germline values: CDR1 LGHNA, CDR2 YNFKEQ. CDR3 sequence reads: CASSQAWLASEQFF. CDR3 coding DNA: TGTGCCAGCAGCCAAGCATGGCTAGCCTCTGAGCAGTTCTTC.

As DNA, the CDR3 is TGTGCCAGTACCCCACAGGGGGGTACTAGCAATCAGCCCCAGCATTTT. Translating gives CASTPQGGTSNQPQHF. The chain combines TRBV19 with TRBJ1-5; 8 nucleotides match TRBD1. Looked up from germline, CDR1 is LNHDA and CDR2 is SQIVND (reference sequence). The CDR3 length is 16 residues. Unmatched junction bases numbered 8, after V lost 7 bases and J lost 0 bases.

This rearrangement joins TRBV5-4 to TRBJ2-3; 8 bases are shared with TRBD2. V shed 4 bases and J 10 bases; nucleotides not matched to a gene: 14. The CDR3 contains 15 residues. Germline CDR1 is SGHNT and CDR2 is YYREEE (reference sequence). CDR3 sequence: CASSQGLVEGPSQYF. As DNA, the CDR3 is TGTGCCAGCAGCCAGGGACTAGTCGAGGGTCCATCGCAGTATTTT.

This clone was detected only a few times. The V call is TRBV5-6, the J call TRBJ2-5; 12 positions agree with TRBD2. Trimming removed 0 bases from V and 5 bases from J; junction bases left unmatched: 8. Germline V gives CDR1 SGHDT, CDR2 YYEEEE. The CDR3 is 17 amino acids. The CDR3 loop is CASSLDLAGGPYETQYF. Written as DNA, the CDR3 is TGTGCCAGCAGCTTGGATCTAGCGGGGGGGCCGTATGAGACCCAGTACTTC.

This chain uses TRBV4-1 with TRBJ1-4; 8 bases map to TRBD1. The CDR3 totals 13 residues. With 4 bases clipped from V and 8 bases from J, the junction kept 3 bases outside the gene matches. Per the germline V gene, CDR1 is MGHRA and CDR2 is YSYEKL. The CDR3 nucleotides are TGCGCCAGCAGCCCGACAGGGGTCGAAAAACTGTTTTTT. It encodes CASSPTGVEKLFF.

This clone was counted once. This chain links TRBV9 with TRBJ1-2; D gene ambiguous. The V gene's germline CDR1 is SGDLS and CDR2 YYNGEE. This CDR3 region has 16 residues. V gave up 5 bases and J gave up 1 base, with 18 bases separating them. CDR3 sequence: CASSPVGELYNYGYTF. In nucleotides, the CDR3 is TGTGCCAGCAGTCCCGTGGGAGAGCTATATAACTATGGCTACACCTTC. The complete variable domain, with remaining parts taken from reference TRBV9 and TRBJ1-2, reads DSGVTQTPKHLITATGQRVTLRCSPRSGDLSVYWYQQSLDQGLQFLIQYYNGEERAKGNILERFSAQQFPDLHSELNLSSLELGDSALYFCASSPVGELYNYGYTFGSGTRLTVV.

The chain recombines TRBV6-1 with TRBJ2-2; the match to TRBD2 covers 7 bases. The CDR3 consists of 15 residues. Trimming took 0 bases from V and 7 from J; bases not matched to a gene: 5. Per the germline V gene, CDR1 is MNHNS and CDR2 is SASEGT. CDR3 in amino acids: CASSEAGGLFGELFF. The DNA for the CDR3 is TGTGCCAGCAGTGAAGCGGGAGGGTTGTTCGGGGAGCTGTTTTTT.

The J gene is TRBJ2-1, the V gene TRBV27, with D uncertain. The V gene's germline CDR1 is MNHEY and CDR2 SMNVEV (reference sequence). V lost 5 bases to trimming and J lost 4 bases, with 9 bases between them. The length of the CDR3 is 13 residues. CDR3 nucleotide sequence: TGTGCCAGCAGTCTCACCACTTACAATGAGCAGTTCTTC. As protein: CASSLTTYNEQFF.

This chain joins TRBV10-3 and TRBJ1-5; D is ambiguous. V was pared by 2 bases and J by 0 bases, with 8 bases between. This CDR3 region has 15 residues. Germline V gene sequence: CDR1 ENHRY, CDR2 SYGVKD. The CDR3 loop reads CAISERGYSNQPQHF. The CDR3 DNA reads as TGTGCCATCAGTGAGAGAGGTTATAGCAATCAGCCCCAGCATTTT.

V usage is TRBV9 and J usage is TRBJ2-7; 12 bases map to TRBD1. There are 15 residues in the CDR3. With V trimmed by 5 bases and J by 5 bases, 8 bases remained unmatched. Germline CDR1 and CDR2: SGDLS and YYNGEE. For the CDR3, the DNA is TGTGCCAGCAGTGGAACCGGGACAGGGGGCGACGAGCAGTACTTC. Protein sequence: CASSGTGTGGDEQYF.

The V gene is TRBV21-1, the J gene TRBJ1-5; the table gives TRBD1 as D, unverified against the DNA. TRBV21-1 is a pseudogene. The CDR3 covers 18 residues. The DNA for the CDR3 is TGTGCCAGCTCCAACGGCCCGACAGTAACGAATAGCAATCAGCCCCAGCATTTT. It encodes CASSNGPTVTNSNQPQHF.

V gene TRBV14 combines with J gene TRBJ1-1; D is perhaps TRBD1 (5 bases). The germline CDR1 and CDR2 sequences are SGHDN and FVKESK. The CDR3 totals 12 residues. The V end was cut by 6 bases, the J end by 8 bases, with 13 bases between. CDR3 bases: TGTGCCAGCAGTCGCCTCGACAGAGAAGCTTTCTTT. It specifies CASSRLDREAFF.

This clone was recorded only once. CDR3 protein: CASSSLASGVGRETQYF. Here the CDR3 DNA reads TGTGCCAGTAGTAGTTTGGCTAGCGGGGTAGGGAGAGAGACCCAGTACTTC. The chain joins TRBV19 to TRBJ2-5, with 9 bases aligning to TRBD2. The germline V gene has CDR1 LNHDA and CDR2 SQIVND (reference sequence). CDR3 length equals 17 residues. The ends lost 4 bases at V and 4 bases at J; junction bases unmatched: 13.

The rearrangement uses TRBV29-1 and TRBJ1-4, with 7 bases that match TRBD1. The germline gives CDR1 SQVTM, CDR2 ANQGSEA. This CDR3 comprises 11 residues. The CDR3 DNA is TGCACCGGACAGGAGGACGAAAAACTGTTTTTT. Translating it yields CTGQEDEKLFF. The full variable domain, in which reference TRBV29-1 and TRBJ1-4 provide the parts outside the CDR3, is SAVISQKPSRDICQRGTSLTIQCQVDSQVTMMFWYRQQPGQSLTLIATANQGSEATYESGFVIDKFPISRPNLTFSTLTVSNMSPEDSSIYLCTGQEDEKLFFGSGTQLSVL.

The chain has TRBV27 and TRBJ2-3, with 9 positions matching TRBD1. The CDR3 has 17 residues. Germline CDR1 reads MNHEY; CDR2 reads SMNVEV (reference sequence). V shed 4 bases, J shed 3 bases, and the junction held 11 bases outside the gene matches. CDR3 nucleotides: TGTGCCAGCAGTTCGATTACAGGGGGCGAGGGAACAGATACGCAGTATTTT. Its translation is CASSSITGGEGTDTQYF.

This clone has more than one count but fewer than ten. The rearrangement links TRBV19 to TRBJ2-3; possible D gene TRBD1, 5 bases. The germline V gene has CDR1 LNHDA and CDR2 SQIVND (reference sequence). The V and J ends lost 8 bases and 2 bases respectively, with 8 bases between them. The CDR3 has 12 residues. The CDR3 loop is CASGRATDTQYF. In DNA form, the CDR3 reads TGTGCCAGTGGCAGGGCCACAGATACGCAGTATTTT.

V is TRBV27 and J is TRBJ1-2; D is unclear. V lost 5 bases, J lost 8 bases, and 18 bases lay in between. Germline V gives CDR1 MNHEY, CDR2 SMNVEV (reference sequence). The CDR3 consists of 14 residues. CDR3 in amino acids: CASSHAGARGGYTF. The CDR3 DNA reads TGTGCCAGCAGTCACGCCGGCGCCCGCGGCGGCTACACCTTC.

The table lists this clone with a few counts. The rearrangement joins TRBV6-5 to TRBJ1-1; D may be TRBD1 (5 bases). From germline, CDR1 is MNHEY and CDR2 SVGAGI. The length of the CDR3 is 15 residues. Trimming removed 0 bases at V and 6 bases at J, with 14 bases between. The CDR3, as DNA: TGTGCCAGCAGTTACTCGATATGGGGGGTCGCTGAAGCTTTCTTT. Protein product: CASSYSIWGVAEAFF.

The chain has TRBV19 and TRBJ2-7; D might be TRBD1 (6 bases). This CDR3 is 15 amino acids long. Germline lookup yields CDR1 LNHDA and CDR2 SQIVND (reference sequence). V shed 1 base and J shed 1 base, with 11 bases lying between them. Here the CDR3 DNA reads TGTGCCAGTAGTATAGGTCCAGGGGCGTCCTACGAGCAGTACTTC. This translates into CASSIGPGASYEQYF.

The V call is TRBV15, the J call TRBJ2-3; tentatively, D is TRBD1 (5 bases). Deletions cut 1 base from V and 6 bases from J, with 20 bases between. The CDR3 is 17 residues long. The germline V gene encodes CDR1 LNHNV and CDR2 YYDKDF (reference sequence). CDR3 protein: CATSRARNSGSADTQYF. The CDR3 DNA reads as TGTGCCACCAGCAGAGCCCGAAACTCAGGGTCGGCGGATACGCAGTATTTT.

The chain combines TRBV24-1 with TRBJ2-7; a possible D gene is TRBD2 (7 bases). The CDR3 is 11 residues long. The germline V gene has CDR1 KGHDR and CDR2 SFDVKD. Trimming cost V 9 bases and J 5 bases, with 10 bases left between them. This CDR3 is CATGGGDEQYF. The CDR3 DNA reads TGTGCCACCGGAGGGGGGGACGAGCAGTACTTC.

The rearrangement uses TRBV5-1 and TRBJ1-3; D possibly corresponds to TRBD1 (6 bases). The CDR3 is made up of 14 amino acids. Deletions cut 2 bases from V and 3 bases from J, with 9 bases between. The germline gives CDR1 SGHRS, CDR2 YFSETQ. CDR3 loop: CASSLTGFGNTIYF. The CDR3, as DNA: TGCGCCAGCAGCTTAACAGGGTTTGGAAACACCATATATTTT.

Details on this clone: At the DNA level, this CDR3 is encoded by other sequences in the same sample as well. The rearrangement uses TRBV12-3 or TRBV12-4 and TRBJ1-2; D uncertain. This CDR3 is 12 amino acids long. The germline V and J ends were trimmed by 6 bases and 8 bases, with 13 bases remaining between them. The CDR3 nucleotides read TGTGCCAGCAGCCCCGGGAACCCAGGCTACACCTTC. Its translation: CASSPGNPGYTF.